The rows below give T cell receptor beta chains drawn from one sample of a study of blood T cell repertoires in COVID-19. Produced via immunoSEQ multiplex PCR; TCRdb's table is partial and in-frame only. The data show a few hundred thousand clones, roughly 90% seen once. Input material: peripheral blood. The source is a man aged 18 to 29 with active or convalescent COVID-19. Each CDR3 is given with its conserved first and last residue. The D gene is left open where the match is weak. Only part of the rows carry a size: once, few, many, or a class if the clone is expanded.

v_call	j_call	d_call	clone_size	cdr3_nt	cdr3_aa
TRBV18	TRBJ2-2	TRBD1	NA	TGTGCCAGCTCACCAAAAACAGGGGCCGGCACCGGGGAGCTGTTTTTT	CASSPKTGAGTGELFF
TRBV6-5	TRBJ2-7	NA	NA	TGTGCCAGCAGTTACTGGCGGGGAAACGAGCAGTACTTC	CASSYWRGNEQYF
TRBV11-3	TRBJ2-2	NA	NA	TGTGCCAGCAGCTCGTTCGGCCAGGGGTCCGGGGAGCTGTTTTTT	CASSSFGQGSGELFF
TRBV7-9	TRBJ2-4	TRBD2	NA	TGTGCCAGCAGCTTAGCAGATCTAGCGGGAGATGGCAAAAACATTCAGTACTTC	CASSLADLAGDGKNIQYF
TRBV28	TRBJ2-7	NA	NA	TGTGCCAGCAGTTTACCAGGCAAGAGCTCCTACGAGCAGTACTTC	CASSLPGKSSYEQYF
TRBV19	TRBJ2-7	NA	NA	TGTGCCAGTAGTATAGGAATGGGCAAGGCCTACGAGCAGTACTTC	CASSIGMGKAYEQYF
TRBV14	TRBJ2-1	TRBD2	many	TGTGCCAGCAGCCAAGAGCTCGGACTAGCCCGTATAAATGAGCAGTTCTTC	CASSQELGLARINEQFF
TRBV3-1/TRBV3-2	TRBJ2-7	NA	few	TGTGACCATGTAGCAGTTCGCTACGAGCAGTACTTC	CDHVAVRYEQYF
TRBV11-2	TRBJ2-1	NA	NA	TGTGCCAGCAGCTTTTACAGTGTCTCCTACAATGAGCAGTTCTTC	CASSFYSVSYNEQFF
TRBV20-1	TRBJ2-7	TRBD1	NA	TGCAGTGCTAGTTGGGGACAGGGCTCTTGGGAGCAGTACTTC	CSASWGQGSWEQYF
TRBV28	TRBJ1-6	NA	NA	TGTGCCAGCAGTTTGGACACAAGCTCCTATAATTCACCCCTCCACTTT	CASSLDTSSYNSPLHF
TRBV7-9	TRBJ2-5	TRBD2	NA	TGTGCCAGCAGCGAAGGGAGTAGCGGGGGGCGCCAAGAGACCCAGTACTTC	CASSEGSSGGRQETQYF
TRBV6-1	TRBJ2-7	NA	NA	TGTGCCAGCAGTGAATTTTCGACAGGCTCAATATACGAGCAGTACTTC	CASSEFSTGSIYEQYF
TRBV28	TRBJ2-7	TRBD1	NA	TGTGCCAGCAGGGGACAGGGGTCACGCTCCTACGAGCAGTACTTC	CASRGQGSRSYEQYF
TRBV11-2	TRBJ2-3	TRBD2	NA	TGTGCCAGCAGCTTAGTGGGAGGGCAGGCAGATACGCAGTATTTT	CASSLVGGQADTQYF
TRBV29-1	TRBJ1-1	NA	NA	TGCAGCGTTAACAGGAAGAACACTGAAGCTTTCTTT	CSVNRKNTEAFF
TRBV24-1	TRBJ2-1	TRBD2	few	TGTGCCACCAGTGAGGGCCCCTATAGCGGGGGGGAAAATGAGCAGTTCTTC	CATSEGPYSGGENEQFF
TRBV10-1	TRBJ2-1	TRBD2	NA	TGCGCCAGCAGTTACGCTAGCGGGAGCTCCTACAATGAGCAGTTCTTC	CASSYASGSSYNEQFF
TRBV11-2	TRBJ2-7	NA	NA	TGTGCCAGCAGCTTAGACAGGGCTGCATCCTACGAGCAGTACTTC	CASSLDRAASYEQYF
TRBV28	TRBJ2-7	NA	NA	TGTGCCAGCAGTCCCCCGGACAGATCCGAGCAGTACTTC	CASSPPDRSEQYF
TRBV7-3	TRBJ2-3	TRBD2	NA	TGTGCCAGCAGCACTAGCGGGAGTTTGGGCGGTACGCAGTATTTT	CASSTSGSLGGTQYF
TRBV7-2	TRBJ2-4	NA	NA	TGTGCCAGCAGCTTAGGGGGCTCGAAAAACATTCAGTACTTC	CASSLGGSKNIQYF
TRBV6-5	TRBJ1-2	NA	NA	TGTGCCAGCAGTTACGGGGTCAGGGGATCCGTGGGCTACACCTTC	CASSYGVRGSVGYTF
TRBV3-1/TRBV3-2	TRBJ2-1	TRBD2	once	TGTGCCAGCAGCCCCTACGACGGGGGGAATGAGCAGTTCTTC	CASSPYDGGNEQFF
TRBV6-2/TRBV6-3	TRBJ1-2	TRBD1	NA	TGTGCCAGCAGTTCGACAGGGGCCTATGGCTACACCTTC	CASSSTGAYGYTF
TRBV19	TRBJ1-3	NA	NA	TGTGCCAGTGGGGAGTTCGGAAACACCATATATTTT	CASGEFGNTIYF
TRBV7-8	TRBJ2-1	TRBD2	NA	TGTGCCAGCAGCTTATGGGCTAGCGGAGTCTACAATGAGCAGTTCTTC	CASSLWASGVYNEQFF
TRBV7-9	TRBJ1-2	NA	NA	TGTGCCAGCAGTATACAGGCCTATGGCTACACCTTC	CASSIQAYGYTF
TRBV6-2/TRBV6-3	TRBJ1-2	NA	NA	TGTGCCAGCAGTTACTCGGGGCAGACCTATGGCTACACCTTC	CASSYSGQTYGYTF
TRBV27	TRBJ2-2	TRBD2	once	TGTGCCAGCAGGGGCTATAGCGGGGGGGCAGCCGGGGAGCTGTTTTTT	CASRGYSGGAAGELFF
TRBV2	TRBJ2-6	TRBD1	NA	TGTGCCAGCACCGCGGGACAGGGGAGGTCTGGGGCCAACGTCCTGACTTTC	CASTAGQGRSGANVLTF
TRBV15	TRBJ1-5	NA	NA	TGTGCCACCAGCAGAGAGGGCAGCCAGGGCAATCAGCCCCAGCATTTT	CATSREGSQGNQPQHF
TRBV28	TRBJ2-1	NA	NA	TGTGCCGCAGCCTACGGGGTTCTCTCCTACAATGAGCAGTTCTTC	CAAAYGVLSYNEQFF
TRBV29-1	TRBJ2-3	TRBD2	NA	TGCAGCGTACTACTGAGGACTAGCCACTCTTCTAACCCCTATTCGACAGATACGCAGTATTTT	CSVLLRTSHSSNPYSTDTQYF
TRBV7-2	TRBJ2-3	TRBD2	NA	TGTGCCAGCAGCCAGAGCGGGGGATACACAGATACGCAGTATTTT	CASSQSGGYTDTQYF
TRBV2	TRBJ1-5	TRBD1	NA	TGTGCCAGCACCGGGACAGGGGCGAATCAGCCCCAGCATTTT	CASTGTGANQPQHF